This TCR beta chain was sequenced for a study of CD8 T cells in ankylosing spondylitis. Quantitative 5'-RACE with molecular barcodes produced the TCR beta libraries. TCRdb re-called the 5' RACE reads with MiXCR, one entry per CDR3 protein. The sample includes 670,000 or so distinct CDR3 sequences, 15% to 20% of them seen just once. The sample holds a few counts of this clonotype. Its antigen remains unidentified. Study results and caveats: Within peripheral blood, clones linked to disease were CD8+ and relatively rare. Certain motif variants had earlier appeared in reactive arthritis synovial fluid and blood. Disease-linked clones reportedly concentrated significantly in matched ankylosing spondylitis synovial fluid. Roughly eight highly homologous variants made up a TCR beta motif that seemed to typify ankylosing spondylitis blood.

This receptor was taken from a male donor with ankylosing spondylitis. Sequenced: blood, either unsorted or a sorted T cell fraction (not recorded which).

CDR3 in DNA: TGTGCCAGCAGCGCTACTAGCAGCAATGAGCAGTTCTTC. Protein product: CASSATSSNEQFF. The chain is built from TRBV9 and TRBJ2-1; D is possibly TRBD2 (6 bases). The V end was cut by 3 bases, the J end by 6 bases, with 10 bases between. Germline CDR1 is SGDLS and CDR2 is YYNGEE. This CDR3 is built from 13 residues.